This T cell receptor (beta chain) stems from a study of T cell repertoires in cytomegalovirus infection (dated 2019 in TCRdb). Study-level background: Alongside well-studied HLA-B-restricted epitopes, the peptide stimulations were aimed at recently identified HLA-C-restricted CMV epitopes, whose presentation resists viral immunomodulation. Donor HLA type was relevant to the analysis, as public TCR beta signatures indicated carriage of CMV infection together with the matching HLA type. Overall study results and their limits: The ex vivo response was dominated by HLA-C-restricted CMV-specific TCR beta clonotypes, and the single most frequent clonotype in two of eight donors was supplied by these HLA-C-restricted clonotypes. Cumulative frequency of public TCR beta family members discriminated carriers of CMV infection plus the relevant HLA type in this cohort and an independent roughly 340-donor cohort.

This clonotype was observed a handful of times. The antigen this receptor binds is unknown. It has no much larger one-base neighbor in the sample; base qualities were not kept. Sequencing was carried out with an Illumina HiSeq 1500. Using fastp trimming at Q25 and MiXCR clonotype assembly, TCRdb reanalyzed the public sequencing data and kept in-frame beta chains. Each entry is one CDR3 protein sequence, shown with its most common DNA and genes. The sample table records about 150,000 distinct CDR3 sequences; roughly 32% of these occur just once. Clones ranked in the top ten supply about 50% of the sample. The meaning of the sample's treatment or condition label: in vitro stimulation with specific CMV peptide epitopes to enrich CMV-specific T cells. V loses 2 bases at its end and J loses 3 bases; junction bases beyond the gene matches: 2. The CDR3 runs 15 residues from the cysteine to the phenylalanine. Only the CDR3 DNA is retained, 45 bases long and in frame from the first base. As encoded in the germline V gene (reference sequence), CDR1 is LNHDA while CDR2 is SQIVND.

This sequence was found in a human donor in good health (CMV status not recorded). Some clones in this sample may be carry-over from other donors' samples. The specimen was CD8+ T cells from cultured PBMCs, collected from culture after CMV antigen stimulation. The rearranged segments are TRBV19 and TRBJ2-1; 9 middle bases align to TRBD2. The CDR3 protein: CASSISSGVYNEQFF. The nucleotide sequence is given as TGTGCCAGTAGTATATCTAGCGGGGTCTACAATGAGCAGTTCTTC.